This TCR beta chain was sequenced for a study of cytomegalovirus exposure and HLA in healthy donors. The V segment lost 4 bases and the J segment 2 bases; nucleotides outside the gene matches: 5. The CDR3 runs 15 residues. Germline CDR1 is LNHDA and CDR2 is SQIVND (reference sequence). Sampled while nominally healthy, donors likely had unrecorded immune exposures. It was with 60 Vbeta and 13 Jbeta primers that the PCR ran. Only in-frame clones appear in the TCRdb table, and some are missing; sequencing was by immunoSEQ multiplex PCR. The sample yields about 180,000 clones, 77% seen once. The chain has TRBV19 and TRBJ1-5; TRBD1 matches at 7 bases. This clonotype was obtained from a man younger than 35 in good health and CMV-seronegative. Input material: PBMCs. The chain's CDR3 is CASSTTGWRNQPQHF. The CDR3 DNA is TGTGCCAGTAGTACGACAGGGTGGCGCAATCAGCCCCAGCATTTT.